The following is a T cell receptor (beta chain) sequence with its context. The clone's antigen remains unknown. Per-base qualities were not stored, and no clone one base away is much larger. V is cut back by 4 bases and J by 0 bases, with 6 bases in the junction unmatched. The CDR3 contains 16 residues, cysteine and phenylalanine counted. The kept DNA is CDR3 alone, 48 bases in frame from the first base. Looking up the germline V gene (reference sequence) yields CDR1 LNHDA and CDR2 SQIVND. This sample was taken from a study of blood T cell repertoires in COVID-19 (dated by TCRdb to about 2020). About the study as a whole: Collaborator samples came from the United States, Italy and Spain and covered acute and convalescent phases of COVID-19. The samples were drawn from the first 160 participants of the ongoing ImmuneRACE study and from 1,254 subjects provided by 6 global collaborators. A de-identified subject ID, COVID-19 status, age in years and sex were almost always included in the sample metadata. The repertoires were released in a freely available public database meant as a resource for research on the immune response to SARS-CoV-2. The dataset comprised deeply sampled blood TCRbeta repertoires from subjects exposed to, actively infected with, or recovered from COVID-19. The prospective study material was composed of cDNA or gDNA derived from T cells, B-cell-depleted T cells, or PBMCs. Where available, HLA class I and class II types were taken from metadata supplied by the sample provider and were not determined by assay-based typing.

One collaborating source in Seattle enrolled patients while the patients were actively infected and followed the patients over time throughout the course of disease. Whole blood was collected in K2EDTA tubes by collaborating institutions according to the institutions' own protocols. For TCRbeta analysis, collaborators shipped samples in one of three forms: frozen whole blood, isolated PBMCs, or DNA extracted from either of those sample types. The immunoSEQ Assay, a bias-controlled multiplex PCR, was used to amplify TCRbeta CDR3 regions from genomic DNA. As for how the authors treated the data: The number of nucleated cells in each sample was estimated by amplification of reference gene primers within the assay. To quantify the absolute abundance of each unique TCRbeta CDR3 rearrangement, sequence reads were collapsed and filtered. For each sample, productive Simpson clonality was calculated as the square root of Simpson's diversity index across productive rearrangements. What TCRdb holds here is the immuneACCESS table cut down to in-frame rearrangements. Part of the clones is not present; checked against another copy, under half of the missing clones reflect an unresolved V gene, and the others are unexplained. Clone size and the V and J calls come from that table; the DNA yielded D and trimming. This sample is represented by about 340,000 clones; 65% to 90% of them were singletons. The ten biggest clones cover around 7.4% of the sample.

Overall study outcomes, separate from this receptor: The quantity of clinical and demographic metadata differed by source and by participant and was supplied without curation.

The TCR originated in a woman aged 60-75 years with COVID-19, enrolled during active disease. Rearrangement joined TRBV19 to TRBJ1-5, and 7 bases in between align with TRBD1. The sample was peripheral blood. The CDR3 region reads CASSRRQGISNQPQHF. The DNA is TGTGCCAGTAGTAGAAGACAGGGAATTAGCAATCAGCCCCAGCATTTT.